Each of the 20 T cell receptor beta chains below was sequenced from the same sample in a study of CD8 T cells in ankylosing spondylitis. Whole-study findings and limits: For ankylosing spondylitis blood, a TCR beta motif of fewer than 10 highly homologous variants appeared characteristic.

No antigen has been assigned to these receptors. Using its own MiXCR run on the 5' RACE reads, TCRdb lists one record per CDR3 protein. The sample yields around 130,000 distinct CDR3 sequences, roughly 17% seen once. Sequencing input: blood, either unsorted or a sorted T cell fraction (not recorded which). The receptors here all came from a male donor with ankylosing spondylitis.

This chain links TRBV13 with TRBJ2-1; TRBD2 aligns across 11 bases. CDR3 length equals 14 residues. Looked up from germline, CDR1 is PRHDT and CDR2 is FYEKMQ (reference sequence). V shed 2 bases, J shed 6 bases, and the junction held 0 bases outside the gene matches. This chain's CDR3 is CASSLTSGSNEQFF. The CDR3 nucleotides are TGTGCCAGCAGCTTAACTAGCGGGAGCAATGAGCAGTTCTTC.

There are many counts of this clonotype. V gene TRBV5-1 combines with J gene TRBJ1-5; D not certain. The CDR3 runs 13 residues. The V gene lost 1 base and the J gene lost 3 bases, with 5 bases spanning the gap. Germline assignment: CDR1 SGHRS and CDR2 YFSETQ. The CDR3, as DNA: TGCGCCAGCAGCTTGCTCCCCAATCAGCCCCAGCATTTT. Protein sequence: CASSLLPNQPQHF.

The chain couples TRBV20-1 to TRBJ1-6; perhaps TRBD1 as D (5 bases). This CDR3 has 16 residues. Germline V lookup: CDR1 DFQATT, CDR2 SNEGSKA (reference sequence). Trimming took 0 bases from V and 7 from J, leaving 16 bases between them. The CDR3 region is CSARDLGPVVNSPLHF. CDR3 DNA: TGCAGTGCTAGAGATCTGGGGCCGGTCGTGAATTCACCCCTCCACTTT.

The chain carries TRBV12-3 or TRBV12-4 and TRBJ1-6; D gene uncertain. The CDR3 is made up of 17 amino acids. Trimming left V 7 bases short and J 0 bases short, with 16 bases between. The CDR3, as DNA: TGTGCCAGCACCGATGAGCGCCGGAGCTCCTATAATTCACCCCTCCACTTT. Residues: CASTDERRSSYNSPLHF.

This rearrangement joins TRBV20-1 to TRBJ2-7; D gene unclear. V was trimmed by 0 bases and J by 6 bases, leaving 12 bases between them. This CDR3 contains 13 residues. Germline CDR1 reads DFQATT; CDR2 reads SNEGSKA (reference sequence). CDR3 coding DNA: TGCAGTGCTAGAGAGTTTGGGGTGGCCGAGCAGTACTTC. It encodes CSAREFGVAEQYF.

This clonotype has only a few counts. This rearrangement joins TRBV25-1 to TRBJ2-7, with D uncertain. From germline, CDR1 is MGHDK and CDR2 SYGVNS. Trimming pared 5 bases from V and 2 bases from J, leaving 10 bases between. This CDR3 spans 13 amino acids. CDR3 sequence: CASSSVATYEQYF. CDR3 sequence (DNA): TGTGCCAGCAGTTCAGTAGCCACCTACGAGCAGTACTTC.

This clonotype has ten or more counts. The chain combines TRBV9 with TRBJ2-3; D is possibly TRBD2 (5 bases). The germline V and J ends were trimmed by 0 bases and 4 bases, with 15 bases remaining between them. CDR1 SGDLS and CDR2 YYNGEE come from the germline V gene. The CDR3 is 16 amino acids. Written as DNA, the CDR3 is TGTGCCAGCAGCGTAGATCTAGGAGGATCTTCAGATACGCAGTATTTT. Translating it yields CASSVDLGGSSDTQYF. Supplemented by reference TRBV9 and TRBJ2-3, the full variable domain reads DSGVTQTPKHLITATGQRVTLRCSPRSGDLSVYWYQQSLDQGLQFLIQYYNGEERAKGNILERFSAQQFPDLHSELNLSSLELGDSALYFCASSVDLGGSSDTQYFGPGTRLTVL.

This clonotype turned up a few times. The V gene is TRBV20-1, the J gene TRBJ2-4, with 8 bases identical to TRBD2. Per germline, CDR1 DFQATT and CDR2 SNEGSKA (reference sequence). The V segment lost 1 base and the J segment 5 bases; nucleotides outside the gene matches: 7. This CDR3 has 15 amino acids. The CDR3 sequence: CSARAAGALENIQYF. DNA for the CDR3: TGCAGTGCTAGAGCAGCGGGAGCTTTGGAAAACATTCAGTACTTC.

The chain uses TRBV29-1 and TRBJ2-1; D is uncertain. Trimming pared 4 bases from V and 7 bases from J, leaving 17 bases between. CDR1 is SQVTM and CDR2 is ANQGSEA in the germline V gene. The length of the CDR3 is 14 residues. The CDR3: CSVVGKIVRNEQFF. The DNA for the CDR3 is TGCAGCGTTGTTGGAAAGATTGTTAGGAATGAGCAGTTCTTC.

This clonotype showed up just a few times. The rearrangement links TRBV7-9 to TRBJ2-7; 8 positions agree with TRBD1. Trimming cost V 6 bases and J 12 bases; bases outside gene matches: 10. Germline V gene sequence: CDR1 SEHNR, CDR2 FQNEAQ (reference sequence). There are 12 residues in the CDR3. CDR3 region: CASSPDRGETYF. The CDR3 coding sequence is TGTGCCAGCAGTCCTGACAGGGGTGAGACGTACTTC.

This clonotype has only a few counts. The chain couples TRBV4-1 to TRBJ1-5; 8 positions match TRBD1. The ends lost 3 bases at V and 6 bases at J; junction bases unmatched: 4. Germline CDR1 MGHRA, CDR2 YSYEKL. The CDR3 is made up of 14 amino acids. CDR3 nucleotide sequence: TGCGCCAGCAGCCACGGACAGGGCGGTCAGCCCCAGCATTTT. This encodes CASSHGQGGQPQHF.

The V gene is TRBV9, the J gene TRBJ2-1, with TRBD2 identical over 11 bases. There are 18 residues in the CDR3. Trimming removed 0 bases from V and 7 bases from J; junction bases left unmatched: 12. The germline V gene has CDR1 SGDLS and CDR2 YYNGEE. The CDR3 region has the DNA TGTGCCAGCAGCGTAGGGGGGGGTAGCGGGAGGGCCGGAAATGAGCAGTTCTTC. Encoded protein: CASSVGGGSGRAGNEQFF.

DNA of the CDR3: TGCGCCAGCAGTGAGAGTAGGGCAACGGGACTAGCGGTTACAAAACCCTCCTACGAGCAGTACTTC. As protein: CASSESRATGLAVTKPSYEQYF. The chain carries TRBV10-2 and TRBJ2-7; TRBD2 matches at 11 bases. The CDR3 sequence is 22 residues long. CDR1 WSHSY and CDR2 SAAADI come from the germline V gene. The junction had 21 bases not matched to a gene; V was cut back by 2 bases and J by 0 bases.

This clonotype came up a few times. The chain links TRBV7-9 to TRBJ2-2, with D perhaps matching TRBD1 or TRBD2 (5 bases each). This CDR3 comprises 16 residues. With 4 bases removed from V and 5 bases from J, the gap between germline ends came to 17 bases. The germline V gene encodes CDR1 SEHNR and CDR2 FQNEAQ (reference sequence). The CDR3 region has the DNA TGTGCCAGCAGCTGGGCTGGTGTGAGGGGAACCGGGGAGCTGTTTTTT. As protein: CASSWAGVRGTGELFF.

The chain uses TRBV6-5 and TRBJ1-2, with D unresolved. The V gene's germline CDR1 is MNHEY and CDR2 SVGAGI. The V end was cut by 2 bases, the J end by 7 bases, with 11 bases between. The CDR3 spans 13 residues. The CDR3 loop reads CASSYRETAGYTF. The CDR3 coding sequence is TGTGCCAGCAGTTACCGGGAGACCGCTGGCTACACCTTC.

In this sample, this clonotype turned up a few times. The chain couples TRBV2 to TRBJ2-1; 9 nucleotides align to TRBD2. V lost 4 bases to trimming and J lost 7 bases; unmatched junction nucleotides: 8. This CDR3 is built from 15 residues. CDR1 and CDR2 from the germline V gene are SNHLY and FYNNEI. CDR3 loop: CASSGPGTSINEQFF. CDR3 nucleotide sequence: TGTGCCAGCAGTGGCCCCGGGACTAGCATAAATGAGCAGTTCTTC.

The chain has TRBV7-9 and TRBJ2-1, with 13 bases aligning to TRBD2. CDR1 SEHNR and CDR2 FQNEAQ come from the germline V gene (reference sequence). V lost 5 bases, J lost 8 bases, and 12 bases stayed unmatched. CDR3 length equals 17 residues. CDR3 sequence reads: CASSPPTSGRFGDEQFF. Written as DNA, the CDR3 is TGTGCCAGCAGCCCCCCGACTAGCGGGAGGTTTGGCGATGAGCAGTTCTTC.

This clonotype was counted between two and nine times. The rearrangement joins TRBV24-1 to TRBJ1-1; D is unclear. This CDR3 contains 13 residues. V was cut by 4 bases and J by 5 bases, with 10 bases left in between. CDR1 and CDR2 (germline): KGHDR, SFDVKD. The CDR3 coding sequence is TGTGCCACCAGTGACGATGAGAGAACTGAAGCTTTCTTT. As protein: CATSDDERTEAFF.

The chain combines TRBV2 with TRBJ2-1; D perhaps matches TRBD2 (6 bases). CDR1 and CDR2 (germline): SNHLY, FYNNEI. The CDR3 covers 17 residues. Between the trimmed V and J ends, which lost 4 bases and 2 bases, there was a span of 18 bases. The CDR3 loop is CASSGGGLIVTYNEQFF. The CDR3 DNA sequence: TGTGCCAGCAGTGGGGGTGGACTAATCGTGACCTACAATGAGCAGTTCTTC. The full variable domain, its missing parts supplied by reference TRBV2 and TRBJ2-1, is EPEVTQTPSHQVTQMGQEVILRCVPISNHLYFYWYRQILGQKVEFLVSFYNNEISEKSEIFDDQFSVERPDGSNFTLKIRSTKLEDSAMYFCASSGGGLIVTYNEQFFGPGTRLTVL.

Only a few counts were recorded for this clonotype. The chain has TRBV28 and TRBJ2-1, with D hard to call. The CDR3 loop spans 13 amino acids. The V end lost 1 base, the J end lost 6 bases, and 7 bases lay between the germline ends. Germline V CDR1 and CDR2: MDHEN, SYDVKM. The CDR3: CASSLSRINEQFF. The CDR3 coding sequence is TGTGCCAGCAGTTTATCCAGGATCAATGAGCAGTTCTTC.